This T cell receptor beta chain originates from a study of T cell responses to AZD1222 COVID-19 vaccine. Study information: Pooled samples include second doses given at about 4 or 12 weeks.

Study-level findings and limits: Clonal diversity was possibly underestimated, and white British individuals and females predominated among donors. Reports indicate that nearly half of spike-specific TCRs are directed at unmutated variant regions.

CDR3 length: 15 residues. CDR1 and CDR2 (germline): SQVTM, ANQGSEA. V was clipped by 7 bases and J by 9 bases; unmatched bases: 15. The protocol was immunoSEQ multiplex PCR, while the TCRdb copy is restricted to in-frame clones and leaves out a portion. Here the sample spans 140,000 or so clones, roughly nine tenths being singletons. The count of this clone is one. The antigen is not known. The V and J genes are TRBV29-1 and TRBJ2-1; TRBD2 aligns across 10 bases. The source is an adult in good health. The sample was peripheral blood, taken on day 0 of AZD1222 vaccination. For the CDR3, the DNA is TGCAGCGCGAGTAGGGGACTAGCGACCGAGGGTGAGCAGTTCTTC. This translates into CSASRGLATEGEQFF.